A selection of T cell receptor beta chains follows, all from one sample in a study of spatial heterogeneity in lung cancer. TCRdb reprocessed the 5' RACE reads via MiXCR and lists one record per CDR3 protein. The repertoire has over 25,000 distinct CDR3 sequences, just over 7% of them found once; the top ten carry approximately 25%. Sequenced here: lung tumor tissue, sampled at surgery. These receptors were obtained from a male donor with early-stage non-small cell lung cancer. Both conserved end residues are part of each CDR3. Each record gives: V gene, D gene, clone size, J gene, CDR3 DNA, CDR3 protein. The D gene is left open where the match is weak. Size is omitted from some rows. Given values are once, few, many or a class for expanded clones.

>TRBV11-2|NA|NA|TRBJ1-3
TGTGCCAGCAGCTTCGACAGTCCATCTGGAAACACCATATATTTT
CASSFDSPSGNTIYF
>TRBV7-2|TRBD2|few|TRBJ2-7
TGTGCCAGCAGCTTAAAGGGGACTATCACCTACGAGCAGTACTTC
CASSLKGTITYEQYF
>TRBV6-5|TRBD2|many|TRBJ2-3
TGTGCCAGCAGTTACTCGATGAGCGGGGGGTCAGATACGCAGTATTTT
CASSYSMSGGSDTQYF
>TRBV28|NA|few|TRBJ2-3
TGTGCCAGCCTCGGGTCCCGGGGGCCCACAGATACGCAGTATTTT
CASLGSRGPTDTQYF
>TRBV28|TRBD1|once|TRBJ1-1
TGTGCCAGCAGTTCCTATGACAGGGGCGGAACCTCTGAAGCTTTCTTT
CASSSYDRGGTSEAFF
>TRBV5-6|TRBD1|medium-sized|TRBJ2-7
TGTGCCAGCAGCCCCGTCCGGGACAGGCTCGAGCAGTACTTC
CASSPVRDRLEQYF
>TRBV2|NA|many|TRBJ1-1
TGTGCCAGCAAGGGGCAGCCTAACACTGAAGCTTTCTTT
CASKGQPNTEAFF
>TRBV6-5|NA|many|TRBJ1-1
TGTGCCAGCAGTCACGACTCCCCCTTCTTTACTGAAGCTTTCTTT
CASSHDSPFFTEAFF
>TRBV20-1|TRBD1|many|TRBJ2-1
TGCAGTGCTAGCAGAGGTTGGGACAGGGAAGGCAATGAGCAGTTCTTC
CSASRGWDREGNEQFF
>TRBV7-6|NA|many|TRBJ1-2
TGTGCCAGCAGCCCCACGGGACACCGGAGCTATGGCTACACCTTC
CASSPTGHRSYGYTF
>TRBV20-1|NA|few|TRBJ2-7
TGCAGTGGGAGGGGGTCCGATTTCTACGAGCAGTACTTC
CSGRGSDFYEQYF
>TRBV25-1|NA|few|TRBJ2-3
TGTGCCAGCAGTGAGCCCATGACCCACACAGATACGCAGTATTTT
CASSEPMTHTDTQYF
>TRBV6-5|NA|NA|TRBJ2-7
TGTGCCAGCAGTTCTGCTCAGGGGAACTACGAGCAGTACTTC
CASSSAQGNYEQYF
>TRBV25-1|NA|many|TRBJ1-2
TGTGCCAGCAGTCCCTCCTTGACAGGTTATGGCTACACCTTC
CASSPSLTGYGYTF
>TRBV7-8|NA|many|TRBJ1-1
TGTGCCAGCAGCTTAGAGCAGGGAACGACTGAAGCTTTCTTT
CASSLEQGTTEAFF
>TRBV11-2|NA|many|TRBJ1-2
TGTGCCAGCAGCTTGTCGTGGCAGACCTATGGCTACACCTTC
CASSLSWQTYGYTF
>TRBV20-1|NA|many|TRBJ2-5
TGCAGTGCTAGAGACCCCGGAGGCGCTTCCCCGGGGACCCAGTACTTC
CSARDPGGASPGTQYF
>TRBV28|TRBD1|many|TRBJ2-7
TGTGCCAGCATCGACTGGGGACAGAAGGGTTACGAGCAGTACTTC
CASIDWGQKGYEQYF
>TRBV6-1|NA|many|TRBJ2-7
TGTGCCAGCAGTGAAGGGGGGACTGATGCCTACGAGCAGTACTTC
CASSEGGTDAYEQYF
>TRBV5-1|TRBD1|few|TRBJ1-1
TGCGCCAGCAGCACTGGGACAGCCCTGAACACTGAAGCTTTCTTT
CASSTGTALNTEAFF
>TRBV9|NA|many|TRBJ2-2
TGTGCCAGCAGCGGGACAGTGAACACCGGGGAGCTGTTTTTT
CASSGTVNTGELFF
>TRBV20-1|NA|medium-sized|TRBJ1-1
TGCAGTGCTAGATCAGGGAACACTGAAGCTTTCTTT
CSARSGNTEAFF
>TRBV10-2|NA|many|TRBJ2-7
TGCGCCAGCCTATCCGGGACTTTCTCCTACGAGCAGTACTTC
CASLSGTFSYEQYF
>TRBV5-4|TRBD2|few|TRBJ2-1
TGTGCCAGCAGCTTGGACGGGGGGGCCCTCAATGAGCAGTTCTTC
CASSLDGGALNEQFF